Shown below are 11 T cell receptor beta chains from a single sample sequenced in a study of T cell repertoires in cytomegalovirus infection. TCRdb re-derived calls from the reads in MiXCR, one entry per CDR3 protein. The sample has 250,000 or so distinct CDR3 sequences; about a sixth are singletons. The sample consisted of CD8+ T cells from PBMCs. The receptors derive from a human donor in good health (CMV status not recorded). Some clones in this sample may be carry-over from other donors' samples.

The sample holds a few counts of this clonotype. The chain carries TRBV18 and TRBJ2-1; D might be TRBD1 or TRBD2, each matching 5 bases. This CDR3 spans 14 amino acids. Germline CDR1 is KGHSH and CDR2 is LQKENI. The V gene lost 3 bases and the J gene lost 9 bases, with 15 bases spanning the gap. This chain's CDR3 is CASSPPGPSSEQFF. The CDR3 nucleotides read TGTGCCAGCTCACCGCCGGGACCCAGCAGTGAGCAGTTCTTC.

This clonotype was seen repeatedly, ten times or more. The chain links TRBV19 to TRBJ2-4; no reliable D call. Trimming pared 1 base from V and 6 bases from J, leaving 10 bases between. Germline V gives CDR1 LNHDA, CDR2 SQIVND (reference sequence). CDR3 size: 14 residues. Here the CDR3 reads CASSIGPVGNIQYF. The DNA for the CDR3 is TGTGCCAGTAGTATAGGGCCGGTGGGAAACATTCAGTACTTC. Full variable domain (remainder filled in from reference TRBV19 and TRBJ2-4): DGGITQSPKYLFRKEGQNVTLSCEQNLNHDAMYWYRQDPGQGLRLIYYSQIVNDFQKGDIAEGYSVSREKKESFPLTVTSAQKNPTAFYLCASSIGPVGNIQYFGAGTRLSVL.

This clonotype was counted a few times. This chain joins TRBV7-9 and TRBJ1-1; no definite D call. Germline V gene data show CDR1 as SEHNR and CDR2 as FQNEAQ (reference sequence). The CDR3 contains 14 residues. Trimming shortened V by 4 bases and J by 7 bases, and 16 bases separated the two germline ends. DNA for the CDR3: TGTGCCAGCAGCTGGGGAACCCGGCCGGGTGAAGCTTTCTTT. Residues: CASSWGTRPGEAFF. The full variable domain, completed using reference TRBV7-9 and TRBJ1-1, is DTGVSQNPRHKITKRGQNVTFRCDPISEHNRLYWYRQTLGQGPEFLTYFQNEAQLEKSRLLSDRFSAERPKGSFSTLEIQRTEQGDSAMYLCASSWGTRPGEAFFGQGTRLTVV.

This sequence joins TRBV4-3 and TRBJ1-5, with a possible D match to TRBD1 (6 bases). This CDR3 is 18 amino acids long. CDR1 and CDR2 (germline): LGHNA, YSLEER. V lost 3 bases and J 3 bases, leaving 21 bases between the germline ends. The CDR3 loop is CASSQEGGGSYPNQPQHF. The CDR3 DNA sequence: TGCGCCAGCAGCCAGGAAGGGGGGGGATCGTATCCCAATCAGCCCCAGCATTTT.

V usage is TRBV28 and J usage is TRBJ2-6; TRBD2 matches 7 bases. Per the germline V gene, CDR1 is MDHEN and CDR2 is SYDVKM. CDR3 length equals 17 residues. After removal of 5 bases from V and 0 bases from J, the junction contained 7 bases not matched to a gene. The CDR3 sequence is CASSEGRGNSGANVLTF. As DNA, the CDR3 is TGTGCCAGCAGTGAGGGGAGGGGAAACTCTGGGGCCAACGTCCTGACTTTC.

Of note for this clonotype: This could be a read error, since a much larger clone is one nucleotide away. V and J are TRBV7-2 and TRBJ2-3; TRBD1 or TRBD2 may be the D gene (5 bases each). This CDR3 is 16 amino acids long. The germline V and J ends were trimmed by 2 bases and 1 base, with 13 bases remaining between them. The germline CDR1 and CDR2 sequences are SGHTA and FQGNSA. CDR3 sequence reads: CASSLYIMGGTDTQYF. As DNA, the CDR3 is TGTGCCAGCAGCTTATACATCATGGGGGGCACAGATACGCAGTATTTT.

The CDR3 nucleotides read TGTGCCAGTACTGCTAGCGGGGGGAACAATGAGCAGTTCTTC. Translating it yields CASTASGGNNEQFF. This sequence joins TRBV19 and TRBJ2-1, with 11 bases fitting TRBD2. The CDR3 covers 14 residues. The ends lost 7 bases at V and 5 bases at J; junction bases unmatched: 4. Germline V lookup: CDR1 LNHDA, CDR2 SQIVND (reference sequence).

This clonotype showed up just a few times. The chain recombines TRBV28 with TRBJ2-3; no definite D call. In germline, CDR1 is MDHEN, CDR2 SYDVKM. This CDR3 is built from 19 residues. The V and J ends lost 3 bases and 0 bases respectively, with 22 bases between them. This CDR3 is CASSFPPVVRQTSTDTQYF. The DNA of the CDR3 is TGTGCCAGCAGTTTTCCACCCGTGGTCAGGCAAACTAGCACAGATACGCAGTATTTT.

V and J are TRBV9 and TRBJ2-7; D might be TRBD1 or TRBD2, each matching 6 bases. CDR3 length: 15 residues. Trimming left V 2 bases short and J 5 bases short, with 17 bases between. CDR1 and CDR2 from the germline V gene are SGDLS and YYNGEE. DNA of the CDR3: TGTGCCAGCAGCGTCTACGGGGGCCCCCTGAACGAGCAGTACTTC. Encoded protein: CASSVYGGPLNEQYF.

There are many counts of this clonotype. This rearrangement joins TRBV5-4 to TRBJ2-4; D is unclear. Trimming took 3 bases from V and 8 from J, leaving 12 bases between them. Per the germline V gene, CDR1 is SGHNT and CDR2 is YYREEE (reference sequence). This CDR3 is 13 amino acids long. The CDR3 bases are TGTGCCAGCAGCTCCACAAAATTTGACATTCAGTACTTC. The encoded protein is CASSSTKFDIQYF.

In the case of this clonotype: Just one base apart from a much larger clone, this may be a read error. The chain carries TRBV7-2 and TRBJ1-1; 7 bases agree with TRBD1. The CDR3 contains 14 residues. CDR1 is SGHTA and CDR2 is FQGNSA in the germline V gene. The CDR3 DNA reads as TGTGTCAGTAGCCCATGGGACAGCAACACTGAAGCTTTCTTT. This translates into CVSSPWDSNTEAFF.